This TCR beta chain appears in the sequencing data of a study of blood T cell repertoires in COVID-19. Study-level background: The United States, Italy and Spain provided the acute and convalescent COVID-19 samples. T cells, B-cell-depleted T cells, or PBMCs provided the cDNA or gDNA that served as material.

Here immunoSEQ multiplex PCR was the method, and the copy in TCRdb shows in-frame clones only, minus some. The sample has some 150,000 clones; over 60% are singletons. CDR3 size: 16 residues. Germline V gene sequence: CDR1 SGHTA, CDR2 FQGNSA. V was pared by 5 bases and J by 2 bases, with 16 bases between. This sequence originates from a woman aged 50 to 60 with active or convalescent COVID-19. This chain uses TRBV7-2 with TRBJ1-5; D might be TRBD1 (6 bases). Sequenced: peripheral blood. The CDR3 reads CASSHKGGFGNQPQHF. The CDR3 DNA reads TGTGCCAGCAGCCATAAGGGGGGGTTTGGCAATCAGCCCCAGCATTTT.